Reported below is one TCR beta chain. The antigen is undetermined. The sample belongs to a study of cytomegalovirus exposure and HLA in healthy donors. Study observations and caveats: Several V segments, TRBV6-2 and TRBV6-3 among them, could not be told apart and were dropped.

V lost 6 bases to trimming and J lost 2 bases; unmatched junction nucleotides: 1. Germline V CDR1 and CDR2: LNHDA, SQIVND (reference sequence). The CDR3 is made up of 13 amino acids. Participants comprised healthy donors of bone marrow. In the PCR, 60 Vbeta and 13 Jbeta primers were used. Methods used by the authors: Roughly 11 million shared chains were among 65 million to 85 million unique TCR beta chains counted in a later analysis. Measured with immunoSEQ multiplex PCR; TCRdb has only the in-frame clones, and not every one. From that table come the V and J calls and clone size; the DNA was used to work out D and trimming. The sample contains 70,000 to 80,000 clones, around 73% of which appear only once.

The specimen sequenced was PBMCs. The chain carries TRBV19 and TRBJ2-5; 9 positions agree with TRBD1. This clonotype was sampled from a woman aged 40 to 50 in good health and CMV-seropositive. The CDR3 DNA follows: TGTGCCAGTAGCGACAGGGGGCAAGAGACCCAGTACTTC. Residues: CASSDRGQETQYF.